These T cell receptor beta chains were read from a single sample in a study of cytomegalovirus exposure and HLA in healthy donors. The data were produced by immunoSEQ multiplex PCR, yet TCRdb's version contains in-frame clones alone and is incomplete. The table lists approximately 91,000 clones, 60% to 75% of them singletons. The sample taken for sequencing was PBMCs. These receptor sequences come from a female donor in good health and CMV-seronegative. CDR3s include the opening cysteine and the closing phenylalanine or tryptophan. Each record gives: clone size, V gene, D gene, J gene, CDR3 DNA, CDR3 protein. D genes are given only for firm matches. Size tells how often a clone was seen (once, few, many) or the class of an expanded clone, and some rows leave it out.

.	TRBV6-5	TRBD2	TRBJ2-3	TGTGCCAGCAAAACTAGCGGCCTCACAGATACGCAGTATTTT	CASKTSGLTDTQYF
.	TRBV9	TRBD2	TRBJ2-5	TGTGCCAGCAGCGTAGCGGGGGGACTAGCGGGAGGGCAAGAGACCCAGTACTTC	CASSVAGGLAGGQETQYF
few	TRBV29-1	.	TRBJ2-1	TGCAGCGCCCCCGAACAGGGCCAATCCTACAATGAGCAGTTCTTC	CSAPEQGQSYNEQFF
.	TRBV6-1	.	TRBJ2-7	TGTGCCAGCTCCCAAGACAGTTGGAGCTCCTACGAGCAGTACTTC	CASSQDSWSSYEQYF
.	TRBV6-5	.	TRBJ2-3	TGTGCCAGCAGTTACTCGACCAGGGCCGAGACGCAGTATTTT	CASSYSTRAETQYF
few	TRBV7-9	.	TRBJ1-1	TGTGCCAGCAGTCGACCGACGGTTTGGGGAGCTGAAGCTTTCTTT	CASSRPTVWGAEAFF
.	TRBV6-5	.	TRBJ1-1	TGTGCCAGCGCGAGAATGACTGAAGCTTTCTTT	CASARMTEAFF
.	TRBV9	.	TRBJ1-2	TGTGCCAGCAGCGTAGGAGTTGGGGGGGGGTCTAACTATGGCTACACCTTC	CASSVGVGGGSNYGYTF
once	TRBV29-1	TRBD1	TRBJ2-1	TGCAGCGTTGTCCCGCGGGACAGGGGGCGAAATGAGCAGTTCTTC	CSVVPRDRGRNEQFF
.	TRBV9	.	TRBJ2-2	TGTGCCAGCAGCGTAACTGGGGAGCTGTTTTTT	CASSVTGELFF
.	TRBV30	.	TRBJ1-1	TGTGCCTGGGAACGAAGTAGGAGGAACACTGAAGCTTTCTTT	CAWERSRRNTEAFF
once	TRBV4-1	TRBD1	TRBJ1-3	TGCGCCAGCAGCCAAGATAGGCAGGGGGGAACGGGGTCTGGAAACACCATATATTTT	CASSQDRQGGTGSGNTIYF